Each of the 14 T cell receptor beta chains below was sequenced from the same sample in a study of shared clonotypes between healthy human individuals. Measured with immunoSEQ multiplex PCR; TCRdb has only the in-frame clones, and not every one. The sample has more than 200,000 clones; approximately 70% are singletons. Material: memory CD4+ T cells sorted from blood. Subset reported: CD45RA-negative fraction. These receptors all stem from a man under 40 in good health.

This chain joins TRBV11-2 and TRBJ2-2; 7 nucleotides line up with TRBD1. Trimming at V came to 5 bases and at J to 2 bases, leaving 5 bases not matched to a gene. The CDR3 has 15 residues. The germline CDR1 and CDR2 sequences are SGHAT and FQNNGV. The CDR3 loop reads CASSTRQGNTGELFF. The CDR3, as DNA: TGTGCCAGCAGCACAAGACAGGGCAACACCGGGGAGCTGTTTTTT.

This clone was recorded at least ten times. V and J are TRBV7-2 and TRBJ1-1; TRBD1 matches at 7 bases. Trimming took 5 bases from V and 1 from J; bases not matched to a gene: 13. CDR1 is SGHTA and CDR2 is FQGNSA in the germline V gene. This CDR3 region has 17 residues. The CDR3, as DNA: TGTGCCAGCAGCCATTCGTCGGGCAGGGGGGCGAACACTGAAGCTTTCTTT. This gives the protein CASSHSSGRGANTEAFF.

The chain couples TRBV27 to TRBJ2-7; D is perhaps TRBD1 (5 bases). The CDR3 runs 14 residues. CDR1 and CDR2 (germline): MNHEY, SMNVEV (reference sequence). V lost 8 bases and J 0 bases, leaving 14 bases between the germline ends. The CDR3 reads CASQLQVDSYEQYF. In DNA form, the CDR3 reads TGTGCCAGCCAATTACAGGTTGACTCCTACGAGCAGTACTTC.

The chain uses TRBV7-8 and TRBJ2-7; tentative D call: TRBD1 (6 bases). The V end lost 5 bases, the J end lost 4 bases, and 15 bases lay between the germline ends. This CDR3 region has 14 residues. CDR1 is SGHVS, CDR2 FQNEAQ, per germline. The CDR3 loop is CASSPRQVVYEQYF. CDR3 sequence (DNA): TGTGCCAGCAGCCCCAGACAGGTTGTATACGAGCAGTACTTC.

Note on this clone: Other DNA sequences of this sample code for an identical CDR3. The chain has TRBV30 and TRBJ1-5, with D possibly matching TRBD1 (6 bases). Per the germline V gene, CDR1 is GTSNPN and CDR2 is SVGIG (reference sequence). The V and J ends lost 5 bases and 5 bases respectively, with 13 bases between them. The CDR3 is made up of 13 amino acids. This chain's CDR3 is CAWGGQGDQPQHF. The CDR3 DNA follows: TGTGCCTGGGGGGGCCAGGGAGATCAGCCCCAGCATTTT.

This clone was detected a few times. V gene TRBV14 combines with J gene TRBJ2-1, with TRBD1 matching over 8 bases. CDR3 length: 13 amino acids. The J segment lost 7 bases and the V segment lost 4 bases, leaving 3 bases of the junction unmatched. Germline V gene sequence: CDR1 SGHDN, CDR2 FVKESK. CDR3 loop: CASSPDRANEQFF. The CDR3 nucleotides are TGTGCCAGCAGCCCGGACAGGGCGAATGAGCAGTTCTTC.

This clone was observed once. This chain joins TRBV7-9 and TRBJ2-7; 12 bases agree with TRBD1. The V segment lost 3 bases and the J segment 7 bases; nucleotides outside the gene matches: 4. The germline gives CDR1 SEHNR, CDR2 FQNEAQ (reference sequence). The CDR3 totals 14 residues. CDR3 sequence reads: CASSLGQGAWEQYF. The CDR3 DNA reads as TGTGCCAGCAGCTTGGGACAGGGGGCCTGGGAGCAGTACTTC. Looking up the rest from reference TRBV7-9 and TRBJ2-7 gives the full variable domain: DTGVSQNPRHKITKRGQNVTFRCDPISEHNRLYWYRQTLGQGPEFLTYFQNEAQLEKSRLLSDRFSAERPKGSFSTLEIQRTEQGDSAMYLCASSLGQGAWEQYFGPGTRLTVT.

This clone was picked up a small number of times. The gene calls are TRBV7-2 and TRBJ1-2; D remains ambiguous. The CDR3 is 13 amino acids. Germline values: CDR1 SGHTA, CDR2 FQGNSA. V was clipped by 5 bases and J by 4 bases, with 11 bases between them. The CDR3 protein is CASSQDRRYGYTF. The CDR3 DNA follows: TGTGCCAGCAGCCAGGACCGACGCTATGGCTACACCTTC.

The V call is TRBV10-3, the J call TRBJ2-7, with a tentative D call TRBD1 (6 bases). The CDR3 extends over 12 amino acids. Looked up from germline, CDR1 is ENHRY and CDR2 is SYGVKD. The ends were cut back, 5 bases at V and 3 bases at J, with 8 bases in the middle. This CDR3 is CAISLDSYEQYF. The DNA for the CDR3 is TGTGCCATCAGTTTGGACAGCTACGAGCAGTACTTC.

This rearrangement joins TRBV11-3 to TRBJ2-1, with a possible D match to TRBD1 (6 bases). The CDR3 totals 15 residues. Germline V gene lookup returns CDR1 SGHNT and CDR2 YENEEA. Trimming shortened V by 0 bases and J by 9 bases, and 15 bases separated the two germline ends. DNA of the CDR3: TGTGCCAGCAGCTTAGACCCTACGAGAGGGGGTGAGCAGTTCTTC. Protein product: CASSLDPTRGGEQFF.

In this sample, this clone turned up once. The chain joins TRBV10-2 to TRBJ1-4; weak D call: TRBD1 (6 bases). CDR3 length equals 14 residues. Germline CDR1 reads WSHSY; CDR2 reads SAAADI. Trimming removed 6 bases at V and 2 bases at J, with 10 bases between. The CDR3 is CASSYRATNEKLFF. As DNA, the CDR3 is TGCGCCAGCAGCTACAGGGCGACTAATGAAAAACTGTTTTTT.

The chain uses TRBV15 and TRBJ2-5, with TRBD1 matching 7 bases. Unmatched junction bases numbered 1, after V lost 3 bases and J lost 0 bases. This CDR3 spans 14 amino acids. Germline lookup yields CDR1 LNHNV and CDR2 YYDKDF (reference sequence). CDR3 sequence (DNA): TGTGCCACCAGCAGGACAGGGAACCAAGAGACCCAGTACTTC. Protein sequence: CATSRTGNQETQYF.

The V call is TRBV4-1, the J call TRBJ1-1, with TRBD1 matching 9 bases. The V gene's germline CDR1 is MGHRA and CDR2 YSYEKL. This CDR3 is 16 amino acids long. Trimming took 4 bases from V and 1 from J; bases not matched to a gene: 7. The CDR3 DNA sequence: TGCGCCAGCAGCCCCCCGGGGACAGGGAAGAACACTGAAGCTTTCTTT. Its translation is CASSPPGTGKNTEAFF.

The V call is TRBV6-5, the J call TRBJ2-1; no clear D. The V gene's germline CDR1 is MNHEY and CDR2 SVGAGI. There are 13 residues in the CDR3. V was pared by 2 bases and J by 4 bases, with 6 bases between. CDR3 bases: TGTGCCAGCAGTTACCCCGGGTACAATGAGCAGTTCTTC. As protein: CASSYPGYNEQFF.